Sequencing of this TCR beta chain was carried out in a study of T cells of healthy individuals. Germline CDR1 SGHNT, CDR2 YYREEE (reference sequence). This CDR3 contains 17 residues. J gave up 3 bases and V 3 bases, and 9 bases lay outside the gene matches. MiXCR was run by TCRdb on the 5' RACE reads, yielding one entry per CDR3 protein. Among fewer than 70,000 distinct CDR3 sequences listed, roughly 15% were seen once. This receptor was obtained from a human donor in good health. The chain has TRBV5-4 and TRBJ2-2; 9 bases map to TRBD1. CDR3 residues: CASSSPTGGIDTGELFF. The DNA for the CDR3 is TGTGCCAGCAGCTCACCCACAGGGGGCATAGACACCGGGGAGCTGTTTTTT.